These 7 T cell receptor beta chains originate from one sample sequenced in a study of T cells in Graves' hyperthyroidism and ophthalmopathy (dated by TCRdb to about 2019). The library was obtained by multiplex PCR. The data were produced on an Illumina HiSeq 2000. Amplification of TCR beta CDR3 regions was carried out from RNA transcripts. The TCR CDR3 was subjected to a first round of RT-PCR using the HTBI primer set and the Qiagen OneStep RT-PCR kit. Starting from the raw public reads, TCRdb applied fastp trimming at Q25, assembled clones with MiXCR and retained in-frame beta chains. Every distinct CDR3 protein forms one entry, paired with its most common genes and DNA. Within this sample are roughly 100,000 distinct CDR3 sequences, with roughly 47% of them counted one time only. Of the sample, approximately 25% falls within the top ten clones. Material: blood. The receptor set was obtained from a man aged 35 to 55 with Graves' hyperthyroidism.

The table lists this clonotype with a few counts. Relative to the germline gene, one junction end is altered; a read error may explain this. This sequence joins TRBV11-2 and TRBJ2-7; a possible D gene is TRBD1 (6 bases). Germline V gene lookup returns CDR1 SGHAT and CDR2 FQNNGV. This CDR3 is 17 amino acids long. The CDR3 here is CASSLGIWGTSPAEQHF. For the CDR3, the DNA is TGTGCCAGCAGCTTAGGCATATGGGGGACATCCCCGGCCGAGCAGCACTTC.

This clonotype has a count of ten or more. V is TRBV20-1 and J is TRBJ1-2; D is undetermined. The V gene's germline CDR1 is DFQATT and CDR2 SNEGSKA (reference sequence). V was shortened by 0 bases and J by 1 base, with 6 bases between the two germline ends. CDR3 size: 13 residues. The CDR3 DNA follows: TGCAGTGCTAGAGAGACTTATAACTATGGCTACACCTTC. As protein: CSARETYNYGYTF.

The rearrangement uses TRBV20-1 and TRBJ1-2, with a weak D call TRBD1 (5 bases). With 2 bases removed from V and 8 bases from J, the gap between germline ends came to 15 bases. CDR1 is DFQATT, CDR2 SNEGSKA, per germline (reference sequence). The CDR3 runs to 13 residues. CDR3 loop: CSARWLAGDGYTF. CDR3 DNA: TGCAGTGCTAGATGGCTAGCGGGGGACGGCTACACCTTC.

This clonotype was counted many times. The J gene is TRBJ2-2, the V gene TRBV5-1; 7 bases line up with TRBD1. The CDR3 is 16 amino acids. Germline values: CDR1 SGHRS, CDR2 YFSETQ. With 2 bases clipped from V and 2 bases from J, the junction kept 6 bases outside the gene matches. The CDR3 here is CASSFGTARNTGELFF. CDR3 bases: TGCGCCAGCAGCTTCGGGACAGCCAGAAACACCGGGGAGCTGTTTTTT.

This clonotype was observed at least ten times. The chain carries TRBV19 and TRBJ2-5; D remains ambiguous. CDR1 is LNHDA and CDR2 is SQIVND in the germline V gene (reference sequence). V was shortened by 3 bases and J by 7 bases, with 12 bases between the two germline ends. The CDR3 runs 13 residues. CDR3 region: CASSMGLYGTQYF. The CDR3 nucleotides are TGTGCCAGTAGTATGGGTCTGTACGGGACCCAGTACTTC.

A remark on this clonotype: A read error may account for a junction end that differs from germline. This CDR3 reads CVSSPNTGGNCEQYF. The DNA of the CDR3 is TGTGTCAGTAGTCCTAACACGGGGGGCAACTGCGAGCAGTACTTC. The chain carries TRBV19 and TRBJ2-7, with D possibly TRBD2 on 7 matching bases. CDR1 LNHDA and CDR2 SQIVND come from the germline V gene (reference sequence). The CDR3 covers 15 residues. The full variable domain, rest sourced from reference TRBV19 and TRBJ2-7, is DGGITQSPKYLFRKEGQNVTLSCEQNLNHDAMYWYRQDPGQGLRLIYYSQIVNDFQKGDIAEGYSVSREKKESFPLTVTSAQKNPTAFYLCVSSPNTGGNCEQYFGPGTRLTVT.

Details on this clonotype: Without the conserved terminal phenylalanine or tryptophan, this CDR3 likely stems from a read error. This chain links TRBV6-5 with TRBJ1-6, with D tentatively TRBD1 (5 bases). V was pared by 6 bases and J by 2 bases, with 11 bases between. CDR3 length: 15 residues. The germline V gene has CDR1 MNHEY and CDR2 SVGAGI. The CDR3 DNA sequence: TGTGCCAGCAGACACGACAGACCCTATAATTCACCCCTCCACTTA. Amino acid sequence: CASRHDRPYNSPLHL.